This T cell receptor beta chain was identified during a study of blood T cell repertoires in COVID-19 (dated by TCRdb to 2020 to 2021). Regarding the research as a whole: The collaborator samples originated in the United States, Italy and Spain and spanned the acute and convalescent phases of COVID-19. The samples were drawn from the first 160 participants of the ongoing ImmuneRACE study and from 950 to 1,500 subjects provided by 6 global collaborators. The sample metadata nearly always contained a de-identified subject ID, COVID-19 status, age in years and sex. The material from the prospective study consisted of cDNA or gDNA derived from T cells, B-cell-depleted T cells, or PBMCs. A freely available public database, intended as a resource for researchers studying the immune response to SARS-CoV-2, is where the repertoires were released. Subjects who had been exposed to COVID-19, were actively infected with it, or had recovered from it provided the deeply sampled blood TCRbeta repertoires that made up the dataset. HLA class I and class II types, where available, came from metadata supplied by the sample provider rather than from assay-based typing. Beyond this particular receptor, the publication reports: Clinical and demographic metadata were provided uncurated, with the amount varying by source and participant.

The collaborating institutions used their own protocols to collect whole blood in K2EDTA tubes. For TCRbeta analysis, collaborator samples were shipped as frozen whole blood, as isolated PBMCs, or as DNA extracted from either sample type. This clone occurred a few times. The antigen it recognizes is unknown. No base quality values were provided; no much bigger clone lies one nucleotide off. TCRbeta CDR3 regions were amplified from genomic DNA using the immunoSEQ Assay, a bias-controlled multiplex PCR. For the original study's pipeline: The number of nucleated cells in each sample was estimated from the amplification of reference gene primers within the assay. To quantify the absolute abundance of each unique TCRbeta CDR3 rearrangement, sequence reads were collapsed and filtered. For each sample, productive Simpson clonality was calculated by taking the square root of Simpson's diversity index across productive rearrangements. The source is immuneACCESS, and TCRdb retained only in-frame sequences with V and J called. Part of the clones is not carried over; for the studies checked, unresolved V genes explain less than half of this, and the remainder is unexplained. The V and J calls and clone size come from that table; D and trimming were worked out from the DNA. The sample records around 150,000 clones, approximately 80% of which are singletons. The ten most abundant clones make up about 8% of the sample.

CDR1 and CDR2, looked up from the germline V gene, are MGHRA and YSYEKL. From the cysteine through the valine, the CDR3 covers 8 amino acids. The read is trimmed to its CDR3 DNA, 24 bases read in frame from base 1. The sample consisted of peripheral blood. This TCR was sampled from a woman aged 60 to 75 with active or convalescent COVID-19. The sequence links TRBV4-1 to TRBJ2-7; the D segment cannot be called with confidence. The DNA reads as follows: TGCGCCAGCAGCCAGCGGTCAGTC. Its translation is CASSQRSV.